The rows below give T cell receptor beta chains drawn from one sample of a study of blood T cells in healthy people across ages. TCRdb fed the 5' RACE reads into MiXCR, producing one record per CDR3 protein. Of just under 750,000 distinct CDR3 sequences in the sample, about a fifth were seen once. The sequenced sample consisted of blood. The receptors derive from a man in his 70s in good health. The CDR3 runs from the conserved cysteine through the conserved F or W. D genes are given only for firm matches. The size entry is marked missing in some rows and otherwise reads once, few, many or a size class.

>TRBV6-5|NA|TRBJ2-3|16|NA
CASSYEGRASTDTQYF
TGTGCCAGCAGTTACGAAGGGCGTGCCAGCACAGATACGCAGTATTTT
>TRBV6-5|TRBD1|TRBJ2-2|15|few
CASSYPGGPTGELFF
TGTGCCAGCAGTTACCCAGGGGGCCCGACCGGGGAGCTGTTTTTT
>TRBV5-1|TRBD2|TRBJ2-3|16|NA
CASSLALAGEIDTQYF
TGCGCCAGCAGCTTGGCGCTAGCGGGGGAGATAGATACGCAGTATTTT
>TRBV5-1|NA|TRBJ1-1|14|NA
CASSLMDGNTEAFF
TGCGCCAGCAGCTTGATGGACGGAAACACTGAAGCTTTCTTT
>TRBV6-2/TRBV6-3|NA|TRBJ1-2|15|few
CASSNHGRVDYGYTF
TGTGCCAGCAGTAACCACGGACGGGTTGACTATGGCTACACCTTC
>TRBV25-1|TRBD1|TRBJ1-4|15|few
CASSEWGTANEKLFF
TGTGCCAGCAGTGAATGGGGGACAGCGAATGAAAAACTGTTTTTT
>TRBV29-1|NA|TRBJ2-1|11|many
CSVKAWNEQFF
TGCAGCGTTAAGGCCTGGAATGAGCAGTTCTTC
>TRBV2|NA|TRBJ2-3|12|many
CASNPSTDTQYF
TGTGCCAGCAACCCCAGCACAGATACGCAGTATTTT
>TRBV24-1|NA|TRBJ2-5|13|NA
CATSGGAQETQYF
TGTGCCACCAGCGGCGGGGCACAAGAGACCCAGTACTTC
>TRBV2|NA|TRBJ1-4|13|NA
CARGAYGNEKLFF
TGTGCCAGAGGGGCCTACGGGAATGAAAAACTGTTTTTT
>TRBV7-2|TRBD2|TRBJ2-1|16|NA
CASSFSGLAGYSEQFF
TGTGCCAGCAGCTTTTCGGGACTAGCGGGTTACAGTGAGCAGTTCTTC
>TRBV29-1|NA|TRBJ1-2|14|NA
CSVEEPQGRYGYTF
TGCAGCGTTGAAGAGCCCCAGGGAAGGTATGGCTACACCTTC
>TRBV5-1|TRBD1|TRBJ1-2|15|NA
CASSGGQGVDYGYTF
TGCGCCAGCAGCGGAGGACAGGGGGTGGACTATGGCTACACCTTC
>TRBV7-9|NA|TRBJ1-1|16|few
CASSLGAKGGWTEAFF
TGTGCCAGCAGCTTAGGGGCCAAAGGGGGGTGGACTGAAGCTTTCTTT
>TRBV4-1|NA|TRBJ2-2|13|NA
CTSSRDGTGELFF
TGCACCAGCAGCCGGGACGGGACCGGGGAGCTGTTTTTT
>TRBV5-1|NA|TRBJ2-3|17|NA
CASSLDLGGTGTDTQYF
TGCGCCAGCAGCTTGGACCTGGGGGGCACGGGCACAGATACGCAGTATTTT
>TRBV18|TRBD1|TRBJ1-4|14|few
CASSPGQYYEKLFF
TGTGCCAGCTCGCCGGGACAGTATTATGAAAAACTGTTTTTT
>TRBV11-2|TRBD1|TRBJ1-5|16|NA
CASSPLTWTGNQPQHF
TGTGCCAGCAGCCCCCTAACTTGGACAGGGAATCAGCCCCAGCATTTT
>TRBV20-1|TRBD1|TRBJ1-5|18|few
CSAGIGWVDRASGQPQHF
TGCAGTGCGGGTATTGGTTGGGTGGACAGGGCATCAGGTCAGCCCCAGCATTTT
>TRBV3-1|TRBD2|TRBJ2-5|15|NA
CASRTTGLASETQYF
TGTGCCAGCAGAACTACGGGACTAGCGTCGGAGACCCAGTACTTC
>TRBV10-3|NA|TRBJ2-5|14|few
CAISGGDGSQTQYF
TGTGCCATCAGTGGCGGTGACGGGTCGCAGACCCAGTACTTC
>TRBV19|NA|TRBJ1-2|13|NA
CASTHRRSYGYTF
TGTGCCAGTACCCACCGGAGGAGCTATGGCTACACCTTC
>TRBV7-9|TRBD2|TRBJ2-5|13|NA
CASGTSGDPTQYF
TGTGCCAGCGGGACTAGCGGGGACCCGACCCAGTACTTC
>TRBV12-3/TRBV12-4|NA|TRBJ1-6|17|few
CASTKTRDTSYNSPLHF
TGTGCCAGCACAAAAACCCGGGACACCTCCTATAATTCACCCCTCCACTTT
>TRBV7-9|NA|TRBJ1-4|15|NA
CASSFGTATNEKLFF
TGTGCCAGCAGCTTCGGGACGGCAACTAATGAAAAACTGTTTTTT
>TRBV7-9|TRBD2|TRBJ2-3|15|few
CASSPGGAFTDTQYF
TGTGCCAGCAGCCCCGGGGGGGCGTTTACAGATACGCAGTATTTT
>TRBV5-1|TRBD1|TRBJ1-2|16|many
CASSLVGQGARDGYTF
TGCGCCAGCAGCTTGGTTGGACAGGGGGCGCGGGATGGCTACACCTTC
>TRBV28|NA|TRBJ2-1|13|few
CASSYEIINEQFF
TGTGCCAGCAGTTATGAGATAATCAATGAGCAGTTCTTC
>TRBV11-2|NA|TRBJ1-2|13|NA
CASTSYGSAGYTF
TGTGCCAGCACCTCTTACGGGAGTGCTGGCTACACCTTC
>TRBV6-5|NA|TRBJ1-5|14|once
CASTTKSSNQPQHF
TGTGCCAGCACTACGAAATCTAGCAATCAGCCCCAGCATTTT
>TRBV5-1|NA|TRBJ1-1|14|NA
CASSVQAMNTEAFF
TGCGCCAGCAGCGTCCAGGCGATGAACACTGAAGCTTTCTTT
>TRBV4-3|NA|TRBJ2-3|15|NA
CASSQDRLVTDTQYF
TGCGCCAGCAGCCAAGATCGGCTAGTTACAGATACGCAGTATTTT
>TRBV14|TRBD2|TRBJ2-1|14|NA
CASSQELAGVEQFF
TGTGCCAGCAGCCAAGAATTGGCGGGGGTTGAGCAGTTCTTC
>TRBV5-1|NA|TRBJ2-3|18|many
CASSLVQGGGSFTDTQYF
TGCGCCAGCAGCTTGGTTCAGGGAGGGGGATCCTTCACAGATACGCAGTATTTT
>TRBV12-3/TRBV12-4|NA|TRBJ2-1|14|NA
CASQPIRTTNEQFF
TGTGCCAGCCAACCTATTCGGACGACCAATGAGCAGTTCTTC
>TRBV20-1|TRBD2|TRBJ2-5|14|NA
CSASGAGGVKTQYF
TGCAGTGCTAGTGGGGCGGGGGGTGTAAAGACCCAGTACTTC
>TRBV6-4|TRBD1|TRBJ1-1|14|NA
CASRGTGDKGEAFF
TGTGCCAGCAGGGGGACAGGGGATAAGGGTGAAGCTTTCTTT
>TRBV7-2|NA|TRBJ1-1|13|NA
CASSLETGTEAFF
TGTGCCAGCAGCTTAGAGACGGGGACTGAAGCTTTCTTT
>TRBV6-6|NA|TRBJ1-1|14|NA
CASSYTGVGTEAFF
TGTGCCAGCAGTTACACCGGGGTTGGCACTGAAGCTTTCTTT
>TRBV19|NA|TRBJ2-1|15|NA
CASRWEASSYNEQFF
TGTGCCAGTAGGTGGGAGGCATCCTCCTACAATGAGCAGTTCTTC
>TRBV29-1|NA|TRBJ1-4|11|few
CSGAANEKLFF
TGCAGCGGAGCAGCGAATGAAAAACTGTTTTTT
>TRBV21-1|NA|TRBJ1-6|15|few
CASSAGKGRSSPLHF
TGTGCCAGCTCCGCAGGTAAGGGAAGAAGTTCACCCCTCCACTTT
>TRBV12-3/TRBV12-4|TRBD1|TRBJ1-4|14|few
CASSQGQGAGKLFF
TGTGCCAGCAGCCAGGGACAGGGGGCGGGAAAACTGTTTTTT
>TRBV12-3/TRBV12-4|NA|TRBJ1-1|14|NA
CASSLLQGRTEAFF
TGTGCCAGCAGTTTACTACAGGGTAGGACTGAAGCTTTCTTT
>TRBV6-5|NA|TRBJ1-2|16|many
CASSPTADSQVYGYTF
TGTGCCAGCAGTCCGACTGCGGACAGCCAGGTCTATGGCTACACCTTC
>TRBV28|TRBD1|TRBJ1-2|16|NA
CASSPRTGGRHEGYTF
TGTGCCAGCAGTCCGAGGACAGGGGGCCGCCACGAGGGCTACACCTTC
>TRBV28|NA|TRBJ2-7|15|NA
CASSTVGLASYEQYF
TGTGCCAGCAGTACGGTCGGTCTAGCGTCCTACGAGCAGTACTTC
>TRBV5-1|NA|TRBJ1-2|15|NA
CASSLGPQANYGYTF
TGCGCCAGCAGCTTGGGACCGCAAGCTAACTATGGCTACACCTTC
>TRBV6-1|TRBD2|TRBJ2-3|15|few
CASSLRDGEGDTQYF
TGTGCCAGCAGTCTCCGGGACGGGGAGGGAGATACGCAGTATTTT
>TRBV5-1|TRBD2|TRBJ2-3|15|few
CASSRREASTDTQYF
TGCGCCAGCAGCCGTCGGGAGGCCAGCACAGATACGCAGTATTTT
>TRBV29-1|TRBD1|TRBJ2-4|14|NA
CSVRPGQGSNIQYF
TGCAGCGTTAGGCCGGGACAGGGCTCCAACATTCAGTACTTC
>TRBV7-4|TRBD1|TRBJ1-5|18|few
CASTYPGQGLFSNQPQHF
TGTGCCAGCACCTATCCGGGACAGGGTTTATTTAGCAATCAGCCCCAGCATTTT
>TRBV5-1|TRBD1|TRBJ1-4|14|many
CASSWDREEEKLFF
TGCGCCAGCAGCTGGGACAGGGAAGAAGAAAAACTGTTTTTT
>TRBV4-1|TRBD2|TRBJ2-2|17|few
CASSQLPALADGVELFF
TGCGCCAGCAGCCAACTGCCGGCGCTAGCGGACGGAGTGGAGCTGTTTTTT
>TRBV29-1|NA|TRBJ1-4|13|many
CSVEWGDGEKLFF
TGCAGCGTTGAGTGGGGGGACGGTGAAAAACTGTTTTTT
>TRBV28|NA|TRBJ2-1|12|few
CASSLRWNEQFF
TGTGCCAGCAGTTTAAGGTGGAATGAGCAGTTCTTC
>TRBV12-3/TRBV12-4|NA|TRBJ1-5|14|few
CASNPRGLRSAQHF
TGTGCCAGCAACCCTCGGGGCCTCAGATCAGCCCAGCATTTT